This TCR beta chain was obtained from a study of identical twins. This clonotype was seen a few times. TCRdb independently ran MiXCR on the 5' RACE reads; one entry per CDR3 protein. The sample consists of some 790,000 distinct CDR3 sequences, 15% to 20% of them appearing once. The CDR3 runs to 14 residues. Germline V lookup: CDR1 DFQATT, CDR2 SNEGSKA (reference sequence). V dropped 5 bases and J dropped 4 bases, with 15 bases sitting between them. All donors comprised healthy Caucasians. The same data also contributed to another study, on T cells expressing NK-cell markers.

The J gene is TRBJ2-1, the V gene TRBV20-1; D call uncertain. The sequence derives from a woman aged 18-29 years in good health. Sample: PBMCs. The CDR3 is CSAQGGVVYNEQFF. In DNA form, the CDR3 reads TGCAGTGCTCAAGGCGGAGTAGTATACAATGAGCAGTTCTTC.